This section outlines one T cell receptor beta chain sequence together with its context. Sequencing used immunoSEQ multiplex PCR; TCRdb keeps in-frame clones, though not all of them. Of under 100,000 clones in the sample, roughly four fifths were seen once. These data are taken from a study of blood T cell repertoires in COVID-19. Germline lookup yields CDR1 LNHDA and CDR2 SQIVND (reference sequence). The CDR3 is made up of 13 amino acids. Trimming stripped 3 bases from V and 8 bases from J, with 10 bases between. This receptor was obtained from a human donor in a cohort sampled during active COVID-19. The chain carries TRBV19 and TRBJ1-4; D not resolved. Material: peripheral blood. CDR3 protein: CASSMFSREKLFF. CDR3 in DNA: TGTGCCAGTAGTATGTTTTCGCGCGAAAAACTGTTTTTT.